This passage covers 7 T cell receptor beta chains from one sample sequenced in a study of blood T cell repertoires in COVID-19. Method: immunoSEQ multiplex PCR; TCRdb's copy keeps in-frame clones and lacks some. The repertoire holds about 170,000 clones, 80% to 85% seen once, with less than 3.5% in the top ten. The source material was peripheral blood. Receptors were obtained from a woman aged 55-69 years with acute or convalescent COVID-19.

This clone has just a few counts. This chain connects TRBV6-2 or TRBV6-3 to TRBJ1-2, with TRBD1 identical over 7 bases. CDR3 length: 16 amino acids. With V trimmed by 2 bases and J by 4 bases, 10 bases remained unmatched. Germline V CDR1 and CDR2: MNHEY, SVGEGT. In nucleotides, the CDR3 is TGTGCCAGCAGTTACGCGTCTCCGGGACAGCCCTATGGCTACACCTTC. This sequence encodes CASSYASPGQPYGYTF.

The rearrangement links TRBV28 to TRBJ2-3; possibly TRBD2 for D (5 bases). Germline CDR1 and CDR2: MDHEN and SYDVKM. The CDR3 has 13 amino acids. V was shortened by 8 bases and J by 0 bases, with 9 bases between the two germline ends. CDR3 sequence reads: CASRGTSTDTQYF. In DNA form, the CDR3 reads TGTGCCAGCCGGGGAACTAGCACAGATACGCAGTATTTT.

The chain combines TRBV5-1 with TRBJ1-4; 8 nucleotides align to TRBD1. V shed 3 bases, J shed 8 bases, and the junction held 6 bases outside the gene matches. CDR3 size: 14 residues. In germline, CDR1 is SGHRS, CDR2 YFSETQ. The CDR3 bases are TGCGCCAGCAGCTATGGACAGGGTCTGGAAAAACTGTTTTTT. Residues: CASSYGQGLEKLFF.

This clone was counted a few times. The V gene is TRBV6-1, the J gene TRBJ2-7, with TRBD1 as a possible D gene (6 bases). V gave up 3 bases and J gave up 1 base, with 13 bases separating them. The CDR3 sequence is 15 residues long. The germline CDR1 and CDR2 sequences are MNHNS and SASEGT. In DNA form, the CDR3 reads TGTGCCAGCAGTGATCAGGGGTCGAGGTCCTACGAGCAGTACTTC. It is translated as CASSDQGSRSYEQYF.

CDR3 sequence reads: CASSLWGGSNSPLHF. CDR3 DNA: TGCGCCAGCAGCCTTTGGGGGGGATCTAATTCACCCCTCCACTTT. The chain carries TRBV4-3 and TRBJ1-6; TRBD1 is a possible D gene (5 bases). The CDR3 is 15 residues long. The germline V and J ends were trimmed by 4 bases and 6 bases, with 13 bases remaining between them. Germline V gene data show CDR1 as LGHNA and CDR2 as YSLEER.

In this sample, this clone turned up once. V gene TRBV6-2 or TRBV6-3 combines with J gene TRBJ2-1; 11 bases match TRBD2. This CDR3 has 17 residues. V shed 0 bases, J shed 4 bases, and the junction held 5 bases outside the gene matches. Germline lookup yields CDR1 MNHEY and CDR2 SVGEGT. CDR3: CASSYSSIAGGYNEQFF. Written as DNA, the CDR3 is TGTGCCAGCAGTTACTCGAGTATAGCGGGGGGGTACAATGAGCAGTTCTTC.

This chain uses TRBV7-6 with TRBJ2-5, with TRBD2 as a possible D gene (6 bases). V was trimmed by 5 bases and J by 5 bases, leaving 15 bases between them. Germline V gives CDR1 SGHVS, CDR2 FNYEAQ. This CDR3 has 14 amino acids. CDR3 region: CASSREGGAETQYF. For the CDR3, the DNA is TGTGCCAGCAGCCGTGAGGGAGGCGCCGAGACCCAGTACTTC.